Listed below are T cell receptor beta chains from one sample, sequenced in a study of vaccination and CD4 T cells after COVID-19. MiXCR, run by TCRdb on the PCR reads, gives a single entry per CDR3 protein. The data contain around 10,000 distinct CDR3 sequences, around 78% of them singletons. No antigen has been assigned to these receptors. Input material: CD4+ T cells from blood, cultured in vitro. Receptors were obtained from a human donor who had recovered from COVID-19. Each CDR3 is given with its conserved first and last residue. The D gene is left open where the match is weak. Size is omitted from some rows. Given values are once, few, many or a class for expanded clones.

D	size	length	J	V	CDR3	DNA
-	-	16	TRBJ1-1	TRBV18	CASSPLSGRSNTEAFF	TGTGCCAGCTCACCACTTTCAGGGAGGTCGAACACTGAAGCTTTCTTT
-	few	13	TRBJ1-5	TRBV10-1	CASSERGNQPQHF	TGCGCCAGCAGTGAACGGGGCAATCAGCCCCAGCATTTT
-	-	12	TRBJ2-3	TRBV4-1	CASSPLGDTQYF	TGCGCCAGCAGCCCCCTAGGAGATACGCAGTATTTT
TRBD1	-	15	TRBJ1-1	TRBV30	CARGDRGNIGTEAFF	TGTGCCCGGGGGGACAGGGGGAATATTGGAACTGAAGCTTTCTTT
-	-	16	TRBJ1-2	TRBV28	CASTTIQFGFQYGYTF	TGTGCCAGCACTACCATCCAATTCGGGTTTCAGTATGGCTACACCTTC
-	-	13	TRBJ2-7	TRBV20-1	CSARDPGTYEQYF	TGCAGTGCTAGAGATCCGGGGACCTACGAGCAGTACTTC
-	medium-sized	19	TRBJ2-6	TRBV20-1	CSARILRTGRGSGANVLTF	TGCAGTGCTAGAATTCTTAGGACAGGGAGGGGGTCTGGGGCCAACGTCCTGACTTTC
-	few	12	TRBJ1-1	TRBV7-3	CASSLSRRVAFF	TGTGCCAGCAGCTTAAGTCGGAGGGTTGCTTTCTTT
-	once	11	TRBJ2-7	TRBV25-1	CASSELGAEYF	TGTGCCAGCAGTGAATTGGGGGCGGAGTACTTC
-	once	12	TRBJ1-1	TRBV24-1	CATSDRTAEAFF	TGTGCCACCAGTGATCGGACAGCCGAGGCTTTCTTT
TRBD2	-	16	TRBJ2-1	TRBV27	CASSPLAGVIHNEQFF	TGTGCCAGCAGTCCGTTAGCGGGAGTCATCCACAATGAGCAGTTCTTC
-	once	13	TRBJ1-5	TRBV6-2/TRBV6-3	CASSWKGARPQHF	TGTGCCAGCAGTTGGAAAGGGGCGCGGCCCCAGCATTTT